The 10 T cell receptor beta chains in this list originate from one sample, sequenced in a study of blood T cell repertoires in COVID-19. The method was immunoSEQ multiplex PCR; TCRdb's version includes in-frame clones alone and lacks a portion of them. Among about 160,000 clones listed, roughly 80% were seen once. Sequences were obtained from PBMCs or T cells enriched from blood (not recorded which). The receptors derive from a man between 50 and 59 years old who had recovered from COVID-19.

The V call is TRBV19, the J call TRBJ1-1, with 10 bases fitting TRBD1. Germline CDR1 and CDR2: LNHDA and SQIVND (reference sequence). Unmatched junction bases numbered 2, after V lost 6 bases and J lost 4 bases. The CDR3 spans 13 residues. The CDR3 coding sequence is TGTGCCAGTAGCCGGGACAGGGGCACTGAAGCTTTCTTT. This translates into CASSRDRGTEAFF.

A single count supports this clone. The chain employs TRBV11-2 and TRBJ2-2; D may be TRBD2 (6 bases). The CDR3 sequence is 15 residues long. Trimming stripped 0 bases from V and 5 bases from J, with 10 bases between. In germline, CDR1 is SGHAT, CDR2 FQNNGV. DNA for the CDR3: TGTGCCAGCAGCTTAGATGCCCGGGAGACCGGGGAGCTGTTTTTT. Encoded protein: CASSLDARETGELFF.

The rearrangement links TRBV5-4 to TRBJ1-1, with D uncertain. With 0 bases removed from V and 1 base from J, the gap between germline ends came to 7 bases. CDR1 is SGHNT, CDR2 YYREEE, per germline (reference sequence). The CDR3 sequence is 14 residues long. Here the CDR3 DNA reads TGTGCCAGCAGCTTGGATCCAGGGAACACTGAAGCTTTCTTT. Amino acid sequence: CASSLDPGNTEAFF.

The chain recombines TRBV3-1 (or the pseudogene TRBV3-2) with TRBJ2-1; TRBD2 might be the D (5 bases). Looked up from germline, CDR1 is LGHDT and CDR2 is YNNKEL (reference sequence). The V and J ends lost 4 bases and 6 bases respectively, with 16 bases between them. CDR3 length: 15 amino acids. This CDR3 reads CASSPWGSRGNEQFF. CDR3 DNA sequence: TGTGCCAGCAGCCCCTGGGGTAGCCGGGGCAATGAGCAGTTCTTC.

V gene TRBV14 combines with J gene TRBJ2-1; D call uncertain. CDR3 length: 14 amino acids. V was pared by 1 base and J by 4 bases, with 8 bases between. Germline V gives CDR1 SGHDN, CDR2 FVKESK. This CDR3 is CASSQGTGYNEQFF. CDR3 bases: TGTGCCAGCAGCCAAGGTACGGGTTACAATGAGCAGTTCTTC.

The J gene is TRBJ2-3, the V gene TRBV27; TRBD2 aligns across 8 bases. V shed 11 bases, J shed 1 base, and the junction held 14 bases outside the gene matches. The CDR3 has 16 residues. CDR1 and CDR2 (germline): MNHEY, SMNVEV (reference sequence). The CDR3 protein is CAPPGGDRLGTDTQYF. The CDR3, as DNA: TGTGCCCCGCCGGGAGGGGATCGGTTGGGCACAGATACGCAGTATTTT.

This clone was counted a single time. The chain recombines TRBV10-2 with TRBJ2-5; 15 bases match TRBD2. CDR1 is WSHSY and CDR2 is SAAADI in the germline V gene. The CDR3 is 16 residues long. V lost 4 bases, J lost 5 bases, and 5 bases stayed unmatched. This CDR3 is CASSGTSGGATETQYF. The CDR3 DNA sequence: TGCGCCAGCAGTGGGACTAGCGGGGGGGCAACGGAGACCCAGTACTTC.

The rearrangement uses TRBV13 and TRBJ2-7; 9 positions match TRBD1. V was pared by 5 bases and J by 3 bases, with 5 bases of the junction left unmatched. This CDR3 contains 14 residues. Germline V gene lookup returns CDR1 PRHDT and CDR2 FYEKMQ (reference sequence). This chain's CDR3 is CASSPQGASYEQYF. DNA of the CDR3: TGTGCCAGCAGCCCACAGGGGGCGAGCTACGAGCAGTACTTC.

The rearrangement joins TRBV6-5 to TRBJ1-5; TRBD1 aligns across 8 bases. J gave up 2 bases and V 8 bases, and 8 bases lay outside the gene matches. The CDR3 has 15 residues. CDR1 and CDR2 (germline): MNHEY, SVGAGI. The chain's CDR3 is CASSPGQVGNQPQHF. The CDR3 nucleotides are TGTGCCAGCTCTCCGGGACAGGTGGGCAATCAGCCCCAGCATTTT.

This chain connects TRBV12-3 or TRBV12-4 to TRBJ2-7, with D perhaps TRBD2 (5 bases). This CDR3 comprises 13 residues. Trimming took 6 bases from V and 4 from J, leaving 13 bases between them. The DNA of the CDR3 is TGTGCCAGCAGCCCCGGCGGGTATTACGAGCAGTACTTC. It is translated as CASSPGGYYEQYF.